The present T cell receptor beta chain was sequenced within a study of CD4 T cells in relation to SARS-CoV-2 and coronaviruses. Looking at the study overall: Convalescent patients had median age roughly 37 years, range roughly 20 to 72. Study outcomes and limitations: Crossreactive clones expanded significantly less to SARS-CoV-2 than monoreactive clones.

Data came from immunoSEQ multiplex PCR; TCRdb stores just in-frame clones and leaves some out. This table has 35,000 to 40,000 clones, roughly 90% appearing once. CDR3 length equals 15 residues. The V segment lost 5 bases and the J segment 12 bases; nucleotides outside the gene matches: 13. Germline CDR1 MDHEN, CDR2 SYDVKM. In regard to this clone: Its antigen is not known.

This TCR came from an adult with COVID-19. The J gene is TRBJ2-4, the V gene TRBV28, with TRBD1 matching 10 bases. The sample was memory CD4+ T cells from PBMCs. CDR3 protein: CASSGPGQGSLSQYF. The CDR3 DNA is TGTGCCAGCAGTGGGCCGGGACAGGGGTCTCTCTCTCAGTACTTC. The full variable domain, rest sourced from reference TRBV28 and TRBJ2-4, is DVKVTQSSRYLVKRTGEKVFLECVQDMDHENMFWYRQDPGLGLRLIYFSYDVKMKEKGDIPEGYSVSREKKERFSLILESASTNQTSMYLCASSGPGQGSLSQYFGAGTRLSVL.